These 27 T cell receptor beta chains originate from one sample sequenced in a study of control samples from healthy donors and cancer patients. Some clones are missing from TCRdb's copy, which holds only in-frame ones; the method was immunoSEQ multiplex PCR. The sample has some 94,000 clones; roughly nine tenths are singletons. Sequenced material: blood. These receptors all stem from a woman between 50 and 59 years old in good health.

The genes are TRBV18 and TRBJ1-1; D unclear. V was shortened by 2 bases and J by 2 bases, with 6 bases between the two germline ends. CDR1 and CDR2 from the germline V gene are KGHSH and LQKENI. This CDR3 has 13 residues. The DNA of the CDR3 is TGTGCCAGCTCACCAACGAGTAACACTGAAGCTTTCTTT. It codes for CASSPTSNTEAFF.

This clone appeared a few times. The CDR3: CASSYAPPGELGYNEQFF. CDR3 coding DNA: TGTGCCAGCAGTTACGCCCCCCCGGGGGAACTGGGCTACAATGAGCAGTTCTTC. This chain links TRBV6-2 or TRBV6-3 with TRBJ2-1; D perhaps matches TRBD2 (6 bases). This CDR3 spans 18 amino acids. From germline, CDR1 is MNHEY and CDR2 SVGEGT. V was pared by 2 bases and J by 3 bases, with 20 bases between.

The rearrangement uses TRBV7-9 and TRBJ2-2, with D perhaps TRBD1 (6 bases). The germline V and J ends were trimmed by 5 bases and 0 bases, with 16 bases remaining between them. Germline lookup yields CDR1 SEHNR and CDR2 FQNEAQ (reference sequence). CDR3 length: 17 residues. The CDR3 nucleotides are TGTGCCAGCAGCGGCAGGGGAGCGGAGACGAACACCGGGGAGCTGTTTTTT. Translated, it gives CASSGRGAETNTGELFF.

The J gene is TRBJ2-7, the V gene TRBV3-1 (or the pseudogene TRBV3-2); no definite D call. Per the germline V gene, CDR1 is LGHDT and CDR2 is YNNKEL (reference sequence). The CDR3 is 13 amino acids. Trimming stripped 2 bases from V and 2 bases from J, with 7 bases between. CDR3: CASSQPDTYEQYF. In DNA form, the CDR3 reads TGTGCCAGCAGCCAACCCGACACCTACGAGCAGTACTTC.

The chain recombines TRBV4-1 with TRBJ1-1; D possibly corresponds to TRBD1 (5 bases). Trimming removed 4 bases from V and 0 bases from J, with 15 bases in between. This CDR3 is built from 16 residues. CDR1 MGHRA and CDR2 YSYEKL come from the germline V gene. The CDR3 reads CASSPQWGRMNTEAFF. As DNA, the CDR3 is TGCGCCAGCAGCCCCCAATGGGGACGGATGAACACTGAAGCTTTCTTT.

This chain links TRBV28 with TRBJ2-1; D is perhaps TRBD2 (6 bases). V lost 7 bases to trimming and J lost 8 bases, with 24 bases between them. CDR3 length: 16 residues. CDR1 MDHEN and CDR2 SYDVKM come from the germline V gene. The CDR3 spells CASKDGVGGKRDEQFF. The CDR3 DNA sequence: TGTGCCAGCAAGGACGGCGTTGGCGGGAAACGGGATGAGCAGTTCTTC.

By sample share, this clone is medium-sized. The chain combines TRBV6-2 or TRBV6-3 with TRBJ2-7; D may be TRBD1 (6 bases). Germline CDR1 MNHEY, CDR2 SVGEGT. This CDR3 is built from 15 residues. Trimming stripped 0 bases from V and 3 bases from J, with 12 bases between. In DNA form, the CDR3 reads TGTGCCAGCAGTTACTCCCCGGACAGCCACTACGAGCAGTACTTC. Translation gives CASSYSPDSHYEQYF.

The V gene is TRBV5-6, the J gene TRBJ2-7; D unclear. CDR1 is SGHDT and CDR2 is YYEEEE in the germline V gene. Trimming pared 0 bases from V and 9 bases from J, leaving 13 bases between. This CDR3 contains 13 residues. CDR3 protein: CASSLGPQVGQYF. For the CDR3, the DNA is TGTGCCAGCAGCTTGGGACCGCAAGTTGGGCAGTACTTC.

The chain joins TRBV5-1 to TRBJ2-3, with D uncertain. Trimming took 0 bases from V and 3 from J, leaving 17 bases between them. The CDR3 has 17 amino acids. CDR1 and CDR2 from the germline V gene are SGHRS and YFSETQ. CDR3 in amino acids: CASSLGTVVPMTDTQYF. CDR3 sequence (DNA): TGCGCCAGCAGCTTGGGTACAGTTGTCCCGATGACAGATACGCAGTATTTT.

The chain is built from TRBV5-4 and TRBJ2-7; 12 positions match TRBD1. The CDR3 has 15 residues. Germline loops: CDR1 SGHNT, CDR2 YYREEE (reference sequence). V lost 3 bases, J lost 5 bases, and 6 bases stayed unmatched. CDR3 sequence reads: CASSSDRDRGHEQYF. CDR3 DNA: TGTGCCAGCAGCTCAGACCGGGACAGGGGGCACGAGCAGTACTTC. Based on the CDR3 plus reference TRBV5-4 and TRBJ2-7, the full variable domain is ETGVTQSPTHLIKTRGQQVTLRCSSQSGHNTVSWYQQALGQGPQFIFQYYREEENGRGNFPPRFSGLQFPNYSSELNVNALELDDSALYLCASSSDRDRGHEQYFGPGTRLTVT.

V and J are TRBV28 and TRBJ1-1; D may be TRBD1 (5 bases). There are 17 residues in the CDR3. V lost 2 bases, J lost 0 bases, and 16 bases lay in between. Germline-derived CDR1 and CDR2 are MDHEN and SYDVKM. The CDR3 protein is CASSLDADTILNTEAFF. The CDR3, as DNA: TGTGCCAGCAGTTTAGACGCGGACACTATCCTGAACACTGAAGCTTTCTTT.

The chain is built from TRBV5-1 and TRBJ1-1; a possible D gene is TRBD1 (5 bases). There are 14 residues in the CDR3. V lost 0 bases, J lost 5 bases, and 11 bases lay in between. Germline V CDR1 and CDR2: SGHRS, YFSETQ. The CDR3 DNA reads as TGCGCCAGCAGCTTGGCGAGGGGAGGTACTGAAGCTTTCTTT. Its translation: CASSLARGGTEAFF.

This clone was found once. For the CDR3, the DNA is TGTGCCAGCAGCGTAGGCGTCTCTGGAAACACCATATATTTT. It encodes CASSVGVSGNTIYF. The genes are TRBV9 and TRBJ1-3; D ambiguous. The ends were cut back, 0 bases at V and 0 bases at J, with 4 bases in the middle. Germline CDR1 reads SGDLS; CDR2 reads YYNGEE. The CDR3 covers 14 residues. Together with reference TRBV9 and TRBJ1-3, the CDR3 gives the full variable domain: DSGVTQTPKHLITATGQRVTLRCSPRSGDLSVYWYQQSLDQGLQFLIQYYNGEERAKGNILERFSAQQFPDLHSELNLSSLELGDSALYFCASSVGVSGNTIYFGEGSWLTVV.

This clone was counted a single time. The chain links TRBV28 to TRBJ1-2; 10 bases are shared with TRBD1. V was clipped by 6 bases and J by 4 bases; unmatched bases: 11. From germline, CDR1 is MDHEN and CDR2 SYDVKM. There are 16 residues in the CDR3. The CDR3 DNA sequence: TGTGCCAGCAGGAAAACCGGGACAGGGGTTGCCTATGGCTACACCTTC. It is translated as CASRKTGTGVAYGYTF.

V and J are TRBV7-2 and TRBJ2-7; 11 bases line up with TRBD2. The CDR3 covers 15 residues. After removal of 5 bases from V and 3 bases from J, the junction contained 6 bases not matched to a gene. Per the germline V gene, CDR1 is SGHTA and CDR2 is FQGNSA. This CDR3 is CASSAAGTSGYEQYF. The CDR3 DNA is TGTGCCAGCAGCGCCGCCGGGACTAGCGGCTACGAGCAGTACTTC.

V gene TRBV29-1 combines with J gene TRBJ1-2, with D perhaps matching TRBD1 (5 bases). CDR1 is SQVTM and CDR2 is ANQGSEA in the germline V gene. V lost 7 bases and J 2 bases, leaving 17 bases between the germline ends. The CDR3 runs to 14 residues. The CDR3 nucleotides are TGCAGCGCCCTGACAGCACTCCGGAACTATGGCTACACCTTC. Protein sequence: CSALTALRNYGYTF.

This sequence joins TRBV19 and TRBJ1-1; a possible D gene is TRBD1 (6 bases). CDR3 length: 15 residues. V was cut by 0 bases and J by 0 bases, with 8 bases left in between. From germline, CDR1 is LNHDA and CDR2 SQIVND (reference sequence). The CDR3 region is CASSIDRTVNTEAFF. The CDR3 bases are TGTGCCAGTAGTATAGATAGGACAGTGAACACTGAAGCTTTCTTT.

The rearrangement uses TRBV9 and TRBJ2-3, with 7 bases matching TRBD1. V shed 0 bases and J 4 bases; nucleotides not matched to a gene: 8. The CDR3 length is 16 residues. CDR1 SGDLS and CDR2 YYNGEE come from the germline V gene. The CDR3: CASSVGEGAWPDTQYF. The CDR3 nucleotides are TGTGCCAGCAGCGTAGGCGAGGGGGCCTGGCCAGATACGCAGTATTTT.

The rearrangement joins TRBV10-3 to TRBJ1-1, with 7 nucleotides matching TRBD1. Per the germline V gene, CDR1 is ENHRY and CDR2 is SYGVKD. CDR3 size: 13 residues. V dropped 8 bases and J dropped 0; count of bases not matched to a gene: 3. Written as DNA, the CDR3 is TGTGCCATCGCCGACAGGGTGAACACTGAAGCTTTCTTT. This codes for CAIADRVNTEAFF.

On this clone itself: Other DNA sequences in the same sample also yield this CDR3. This chain joins TRBV4-3 and TRBJ2-3; D uncertain. The CDR3 runs 15 residues. V was clipped by 4 bases and J by 0 bases, with 11 bases between them. CDR1 is LGHNA and CDR2 is YSLEER in the germline V gene. Here the CDR3 reads CASSPSDKSTDTQYF. DNA of the CDR3: TGCGCCAGCAGCCCGAGTGATAAGAGCACAGATACGCAGTATTTT.

V and J are TRBV12-3 or TRBV12-4 and TRBJ2-5; no clear D. V lost 1 base to trimming and J lost 6 bases, with 0 bases between them. The CDR3 sequence is 10 residues long. The CDR3 protein is CASSLETQYF. CDR3 DNA: TGTGCCAGCAGTTTAGAGACCCAGTACTTC.

J is TRBJ1-2 and V is TRBV19; D ambiguous. This CDR3 spans 13 amino acids. CDR1 LNHDA and CDR2 SQIVND come from the germline V gene (reference sequence). V lost 6 bases and J 0 bases, leaving 8 bases between the germline ends. Written as DNA, the CDR3 is TGTGCCAGTAGCCCAGAAACTAACTATGGCTACACCTTC. This sequence encodes CASSPETNYGYTF.

The chain recombines TRBV5-1 with TRBJ2-2; 7 bases agree with TRBD1. This CDR3 is 17 amino acids long. V lost 4 bases, J lost 7 bases, and 16 bases stayed unmatched. Germline V gene lookup returns CDR1 SGHRS and CDR2 YFSETQ. CDR3 sequence (DNA): TGCGCCAGCAGCCTCGATCCACAGGGGCATGTCGGCGGGGAGCTGTTTTTT. Protein product: CASSLDPQGHVGGELFF.

This chain links TRBV11-3 with TRBJ2-7, with 7 bases aligning to TRBD2. CDR1 SGHNT and CDR2 YENEEA come from the germline V gene. Unmatched junction bases numbered 11, after V lost 4 bases and J lost 5 bases. The CDR3 is made up of 15 amino acids. The CDR3 region is CASSSRAGWTDEQYF. For the CDR3, the DNA is TGTGCCAGCAGCTCCCGAGCGGGGTGGACCGACGAGCAGTACTTC.

V is TRBV25-1 and J is TRBJ1-4, with 8 positions matching TRBD1. The CDR3 is 15 amino acids. Per germline, CDR1 MGHDK and CDR2 SYGVNS. The V segment lost 3 bases and the J segment 8 bases; nucleotides outside the gene matches: 8. As DNA, the CDR3 is TGTGCCAGCAGTGATCGGGACAGGATGAGGGAAAAACTGTTTTTT. Protein product: CASSDRDRMREKLFF. Together with reference TRBV25-1 and TRBJ1-4, the CDR3 gives the full variable domain: EADIYQTPRYLVIGTGKKITLECSQTMGHDKMYWYQQDPGMELHLIHYSYGVNSTEKGDLSSESTVSRIRTEHFPLTLESARPSHTSQYLCASSDRDRMREKLFFGSGTQLSVL.

The rearrangement uses TRBV7-2 and TRBJ2-5; 12 bases match TRBD2. Germline CDR1 SGHTA, CDR2 FQGNSA. This CDR3 is 16 amino acids long. Losses at the gene ends were 1 base for V and 2 bases for J; bases not matched to a gene: 2. The CDR3, as DNA: TGTGCCAGCAGCTTAGGGCTAGCGGGGGGGCAAGAGACCCAGTACTTC. Its translation: CASSLGLAGGQETQYF.

The chain combines TRBV15 with TRBJ1-1; D gene uncertain. The length of the CDR3 is 13 residues. V was cut by 8 bases and J by 1 base, with 11 bases left in between. Looked up from germline, CDR1 is LNHNV and CDR2 is YYDKDF (reference sequence). The CDR3 DNA is TGTGCCACCTCCTGGGCAGGGAACACTGAAGCTTTCTTT. Protein product: CATSWAGNTEAFF.